This T cell receptor beta chain stems from a study of blood T cell repertoires in COVID-19 (dated by TCRdb to 2019 to 2021). Some background on the complete study: The collaborator samples originated in the United States, Italy and Spain and spanned the acute and convalescent phases of COVID-19. A freely available public database, intended as a resource for researchers studying the immune response to SARS-CoV-2, is where the repertoires were released. Sample metadata almost always included a de-identified subject ID, COVID-19 status, age in years and sex. The prospective study material was composed of cDNA or gDNA derived from T cells, B-cell-depleted T cells, or PBMCs. The samples were drawn from two sources: the first 160 participants of the ongoing ImmuneRACE study, and about 1,300 subjects contributed by 6 global collaborators. The dataset comprised deeply sampled blood TCRbeta repertoires from subjects exposed to, actively infected with, or recovered from COVID-19. Where available, HLA class I and class II types were taken from metadata supplied by the sample provider and were not determined by assay-based typing.

Turning to this clone: Its specific antigen is unknown. It has no much larger one-base neighbor in the sample; base qualities were not kept.

Reading from cysteine to phenylalanine, the CDR3 counts 13 amino acids. The CDR3 DNA has 39 bases and is translated from base 1. V is shortened by 2 bases, J by 8 bases, and the region joining them spans 10 bases. Based on the germline V gene (reference sequence), the CDR1 and CDR2 sequences are MNHNY and SVGAGI. Collaborating institutions collected whole blood in K2EDTA tubes following their own protocols. For TCRbeta analysis, collaborators shipped samples in one of three forms: frozen whole blood, isolated PBMCs, or DNA extracted from either of those sample types. The paper as a whole reports these results and caveats: The quantity of clinical and demographic metadata differed by source and by participant and was supplied without curation.

The immunoSEQ Assay, a bias-controlled multiplex PCR, was used to amplify TCRbeta CDR3 regions from genomic DNA. In the authors' own workflow: The number of nucleated cells in each sample was estimated from the amplification of reference gene primers within the assay. To quantify the absolute abundance of each unique TCRbeta CDR3 rearrangement, sequence reads were collapsed and filtered. For each sample, productive Simpson clonality was calculated as the square root of Simpson's diversity index over productive rearrangements. The clones in this table, taken by TCRdb from immuneACCESS, are in-frame only. Not every clone is retained; where verified, under half of the shortfall comes from an unresolved V gene, and the cause of the rest is unknown. V and J calls and clone size follow that table, whereas D and trimming were derived from the DNA. The sample has 120,000 or so clones on record, over 60% of them singletons. The top ten clones comprise over 6.5% of the sample.

The V gene is TRBV6-6 and the J gene is TRBJ2-1; the D gene cannot be resolved reliably. This clonotype was obtained from a human donor in a cohort sampled during active COVID-19. The sequenced sample consisted of peripheral blood. The DNA sequence follows: TGTGCCAGCAGTTACGATCAGTCCCATGAGCAGTTCTTC. This yields the protein CASSYDQSHEQFF.